These 5 T cell receptor beta chains came from one sample sequenced in a study of graft-versus-host responses after intestinal transplantation. Sequencing used immunoSEQ multiplex PCR; TCRdb keeps in-frame clones, though not all of them. The repertoire holds about 19,000 clones, about 89% seen once, with roughly 51% in the top ten. The sequencing used bone marrow, collected around 130 days after transplant. The receptors were sampled from a human patient who received an intestinal transplant, so some T cells may come from the graft donor.

This chain joins TRBV28 and TRBJ2-5; D perhaps matches TRBD2 (6 bases). In germline, CDR1 is MDHEN, CDR2 SYDVKM. The V end was cut by 5 bases, the J end by 5 bases, with 18 bases between. The CDR3 is 15 amino acids. CDR3 in amino acids: CASSPAGLLVETQYF. DNA for the CDR3: TGTGCCAGCAGTCCCGCGGGACTTTTAGTCGAGACCCAGTACTTC.

This clone has just a few counts. The chain recombines TRBV7-9 with TRBJ1-4; 7 nucleotides align to TRBD1. CDR3 length: 15 residues. Trimming took 4 bases from V and 2 from J; bases not matched to a gene: 4. CDR1 is SEHNR, CDR2 FQNEAQ, per germline (reference sequence). The CDR3 nucleotides read TGTGCCAGCAGCTCCTCACAGGGGACTAATGAAAAACTGTTTTTT. Its protein product is CASSSSQGTNEKLFF.

This chain uses TRBV29-1 with TRBJ1-2; the D is unclear. V dropped 4 bases and J dropped 3 bases, with 9 bases sitting between them. This CDR3 region has 12 residues. Germline V gene lookup returns CDR1 SQVTM and CDR2 ANQGSEA. DNA for the CDR3: TGCAGCGTTGCCTCCTGGGACTATGGCTACACCTTC. Residues: CSVASWDYGYTF.

The rearrangement joins TRBV11-2 to TRBJ2-3; D is unclear. Between the trimmed V and J ends, which lost 0 bases and 7 bases, there was a span of 8 bases. Germline V lookup: CDR1 SGHAT, CDR2 FQNNGV. This CDR3 has 13 residues. The CDR3 DNA sequence: TGTGCCAGCAGCTTAGATATAGGGAATACGCAGTATTTT. It specifies CASSLDIGNTQYF.

This clone was seen only once. This chain joins TRBV4-2 and TRBJ1-5; D is possibly TRBD1 (5 bases). The CDR3 spans 14 residues. Per the germline V gene, CDR1 is LGHNA and CDR2 is YNFKEQ. V was clipped by 4 bases and J by 3 bases, with 10 bases between them. The CDR3 loop is CASSPDSPNQPQHF. For the CDR3, the DNA is TGTGCCAGCAGCCCCGACAGCCCCAATCAGCCCCAGCATTTT.